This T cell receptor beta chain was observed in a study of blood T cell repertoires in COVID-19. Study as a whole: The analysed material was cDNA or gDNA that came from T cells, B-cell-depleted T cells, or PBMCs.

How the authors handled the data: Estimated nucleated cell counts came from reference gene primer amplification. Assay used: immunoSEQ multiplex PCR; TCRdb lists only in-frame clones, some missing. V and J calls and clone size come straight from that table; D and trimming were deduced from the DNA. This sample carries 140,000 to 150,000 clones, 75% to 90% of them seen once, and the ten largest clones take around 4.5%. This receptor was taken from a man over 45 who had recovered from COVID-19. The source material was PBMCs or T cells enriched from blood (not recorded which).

The CDR3 protein is CASSDSSAEGDTQYF. The CDR3 DNA reads as TGTGCCAGCAGTGACTCCTCAGCGGAGGGAGATACGCAGTATTTT. The chain is built from TRBV6-4 and TRBJ2-3; possibly TRBD2 for D (6 bases). CDR1 MRHNA and CDR2 SNTAGT come from the germline V gene. The V end was cut by 0 bases, the J end by 5 bases, with 12 bases between. This CDR3 is built from 15 residues.